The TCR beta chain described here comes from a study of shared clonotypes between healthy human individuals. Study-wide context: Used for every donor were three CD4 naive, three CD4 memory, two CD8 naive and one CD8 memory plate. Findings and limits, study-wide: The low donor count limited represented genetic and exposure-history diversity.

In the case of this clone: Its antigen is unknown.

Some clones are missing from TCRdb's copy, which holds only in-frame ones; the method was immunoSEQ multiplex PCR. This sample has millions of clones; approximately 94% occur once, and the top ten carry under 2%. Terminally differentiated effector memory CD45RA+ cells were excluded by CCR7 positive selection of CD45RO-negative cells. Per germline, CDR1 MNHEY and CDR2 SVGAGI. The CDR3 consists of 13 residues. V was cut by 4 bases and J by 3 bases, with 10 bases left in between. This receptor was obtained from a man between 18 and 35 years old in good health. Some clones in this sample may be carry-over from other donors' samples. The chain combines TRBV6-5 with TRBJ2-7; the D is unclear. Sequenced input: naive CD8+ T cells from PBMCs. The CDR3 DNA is TGTGCCAGCAGTTGGTCTGAAAACTACGAGCAGTACTTC. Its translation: CASSWSENYEQYF.